This T cell receptor (beta chain) was recorded in a study of regulatory T cells in long-lasting Graves disease. This clonotype has a count of ten or more. Libraries of TCR beta came from iRepertoire HTBI primers plus Arm-PCR of CDR3 regions. TCRdb re-derived calls from the multiplex PCR reads in MiXCR, one entry per CDR3 protein. Here the sample spans some 490,000 distinct CDR3 sequences, approximately 12% being singletons. CDR1 MGHDK and CDR2 SYGVNS come from the germline V gene. Trimming shortened V by 4 bases and J by 10 bases, and 8 bases separated the two germline ends. CDR3 length: 11 amino acids. The time point was: newly diagnosed GD, antithyroid drugs for less than 3 months. Extracted RNA from PBMCs served as the source of the TCR library. The same specimen was also included in a second study, on T cells in Graves' hyperthyroidism and ophthalmopathy. That work adds: Lactation, pregnancy, other autoimmune disease or uncontrolled infection led to exclusion of patients.

The TCR was taken from a woman aged 30 to 39 with Graves disease. The chain has TRBV25-1 and TRBJ2-1; unclear D gene. The specimen was peripheral blood mononuclear cells (PBMCs), collected at new diagnosis, from a patient treated with antithyroid drugs. CDR3 protein: CASSALFEQFF. CDR3 in DNA: TGTGCCAGCAGTGCCCTTTTCGAGCAGTTCTTC.